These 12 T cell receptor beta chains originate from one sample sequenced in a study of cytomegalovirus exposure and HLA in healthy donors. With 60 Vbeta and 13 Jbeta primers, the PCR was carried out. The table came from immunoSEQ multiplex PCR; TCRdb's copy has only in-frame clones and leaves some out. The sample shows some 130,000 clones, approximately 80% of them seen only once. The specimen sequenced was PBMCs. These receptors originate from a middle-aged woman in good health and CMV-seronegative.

The CDR3 DNA is TGCGCCAGCAGCCGTTCGGCCCTCAGAGGCTATGGCTACACCTTC. It translates to CASSRSALRGYGYTF. The V gene is TRBV4-3, the J gene TRBJ1-2; no firm D call. Germline V gene data show CDR1 as LGHNA and CDR2 as YSLEER. V was pared by 4 bases and J by 4 bases, with 16 bases between. There are 15 residues in the CDR3.

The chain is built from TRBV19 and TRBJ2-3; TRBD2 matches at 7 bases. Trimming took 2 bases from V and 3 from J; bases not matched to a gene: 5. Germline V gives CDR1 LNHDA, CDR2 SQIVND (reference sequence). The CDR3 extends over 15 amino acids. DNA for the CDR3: TGTGCCAGTAGTATAACTCGCGGGAGTACAGATACGCAGTATTTT. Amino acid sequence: CASSITRGSTDTQYF.

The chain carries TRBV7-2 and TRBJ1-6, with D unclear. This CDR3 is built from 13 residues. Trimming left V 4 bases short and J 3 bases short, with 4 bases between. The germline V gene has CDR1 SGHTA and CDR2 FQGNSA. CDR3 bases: TGTGCCAGCAGCTCCGTCTATAATTCACCCCTCCACTTT. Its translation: CASSSVYNSPLHF.

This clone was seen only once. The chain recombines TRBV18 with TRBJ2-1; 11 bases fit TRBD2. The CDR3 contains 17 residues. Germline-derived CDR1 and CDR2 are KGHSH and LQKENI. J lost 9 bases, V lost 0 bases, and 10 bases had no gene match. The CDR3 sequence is CASSPPQHSGRAGEQFF. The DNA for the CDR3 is TGTGCCAGCTCACCACCGCAGCATAGCGGGAGGGCCGGTGAGCAGTTCTTC.

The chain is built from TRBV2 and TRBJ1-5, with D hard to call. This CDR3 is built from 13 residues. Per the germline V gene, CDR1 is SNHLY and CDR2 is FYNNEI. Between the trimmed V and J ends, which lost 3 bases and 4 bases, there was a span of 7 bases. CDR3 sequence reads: CASSDYRNQPQHF. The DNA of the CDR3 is TGTGCCAGCAGTGATTACCGGAATCAGCCCCAGCATTTT.

The CDR3 nucleotides read TGTGCCAGCCTCGGGGGAATTGGTGGAAACACCATATATTTT. Amino acid sequence: CASLGGIGGNTIYF. This sequence joins TRBV6-5 and TRBJ1-3; D might be TRBD1 (5 bases). Trimming removed 8 bases from V and 3 bases from J, with 14 bases in between. Germline V CDR1 and CDR2: MNHEY, SVGAGI. This CDR3 is 14 amino acids long.

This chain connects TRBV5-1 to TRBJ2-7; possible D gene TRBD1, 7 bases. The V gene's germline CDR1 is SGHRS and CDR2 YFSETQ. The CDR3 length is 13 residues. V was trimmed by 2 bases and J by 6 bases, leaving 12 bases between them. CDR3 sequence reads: CASSFWQGGEQYF. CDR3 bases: TGCGCCAGCAGCTTCTGGCAGGGGGGCGAGCAGTACTTC.

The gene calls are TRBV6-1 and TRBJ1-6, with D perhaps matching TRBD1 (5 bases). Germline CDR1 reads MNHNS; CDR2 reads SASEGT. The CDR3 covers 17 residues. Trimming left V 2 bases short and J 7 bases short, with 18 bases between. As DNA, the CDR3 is TGTGCCAGCAGTGAAAACGGATGGGGGGTAGGGAATTCACCCCTCCACTTT. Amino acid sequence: CASSENGWGVGNSPLHF.

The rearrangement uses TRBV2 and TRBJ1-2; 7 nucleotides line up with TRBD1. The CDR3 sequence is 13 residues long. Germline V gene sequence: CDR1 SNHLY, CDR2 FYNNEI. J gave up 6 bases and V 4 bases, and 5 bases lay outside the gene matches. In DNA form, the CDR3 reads TGTGCCAGCAGTGCATTAGGGGGCAATGGCTACACCTTC. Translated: CASSALGGNGYTF.

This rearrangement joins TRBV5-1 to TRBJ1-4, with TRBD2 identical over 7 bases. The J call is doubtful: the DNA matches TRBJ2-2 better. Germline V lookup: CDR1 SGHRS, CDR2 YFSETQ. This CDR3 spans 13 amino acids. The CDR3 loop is CASTIGEGRELFF. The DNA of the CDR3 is TGCGCCAGCACCATCGGGGAGGGTAGGGAGCTGTTTTTT.

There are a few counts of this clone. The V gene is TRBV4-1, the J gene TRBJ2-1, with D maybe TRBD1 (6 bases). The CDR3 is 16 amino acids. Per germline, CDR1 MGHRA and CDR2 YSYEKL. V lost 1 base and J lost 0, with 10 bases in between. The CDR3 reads CASSQVRGFSYNEQFF. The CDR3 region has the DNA TGCGCCAGCAGCCAAGTCAGGGGATTCTCCTACAATGAGCAGTTCTTC.

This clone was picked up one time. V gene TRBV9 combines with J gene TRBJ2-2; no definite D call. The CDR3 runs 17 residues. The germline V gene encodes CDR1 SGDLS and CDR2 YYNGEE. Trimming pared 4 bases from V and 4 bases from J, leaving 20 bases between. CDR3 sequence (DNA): TGTGCCAGCAGCCTGTGGGCCCAGCCCTTAACCACCGGGGAGCTGTTTTTT. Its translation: CASSLWAQPLTTGELFF.